This entry lists 18 T cell receptor beta chains sequenced from one sample in a study of vaccination and CD4 T cells after COVID-19. The antigens these receptors bind are not known. The sample's treatment: approximately 11-day PBMC culture with coronavirus spike peptide pools or control peptides (ViraFEST assay). With the Oncomine TCR Beta short-read assay, DNA from cultured CD4+ T cells was sequenced. MiXCR, run by TCRdb on the PCR reads, gives a single entry per CDR3 protein. The repertoire holds some 13,000 distinct CDR3 sequences, about 65% seen once, with about 7% in the top ten. The sequenced material came from CD4+ T cells from blood, cultured in vitro. Source of these receptors: a human donor who had recovered from COVID-19.

The genes are TRBV21-1 and TRBJ2-1. TRBV21-1 is noted as a pseudogene. This CDR3 has 16 residues. CDR3 coding DNA: TGTGCCAGCAGCAAAGCGGGCAGGAAGTCCAACAATGAGCAGTTCTTC. Translating gives CASSKAGRKSNNEQFF.

This clonotype has just a few counts. The chain joins TRBV5-1 to TRBJ1-5, with D possibly TRBD1 on 5 matching bases. Trimming took off 3 bases at V and 5 bases at J, with 12 bases between the two ends. The germline V gene encodes CDR1 SGHRS and CDR2 YFSETQ. This CDR3 has 14 amino acids. CDR3: CASSWGGVDQPQHF. The CDR3 DNA is TGCGCCAGCAGCTGGGGAGGGGTAGATCAGCCCCAGCATTTT.

The table lists this clonotype with a few counts. The rearrangement links TRBV12-3 or TRBV12-4 to TRBJ1-5; D not resolved. V was pared by 6 bases and J by 0 bases, with 18 bases between. CDR3 length: 17 residues. CDR3 coding DNA: TGTGCCAGCAGCTCAGCCCGGACGTTGTATAGCAATCAGCCCCAGCATTTT. This codes for CASSSARTLYSNQPQHF.

This chain links TRBV28 with TRBJ2-3; D gene uncertain. The CDR3 sequence is 12 residues long. The germline gives CDR1 MDHEN, CDR2 SYDVKM. Deletions cut 10 bases from V and 4 bases from J, with 12 bases between. CDR3 sequence reads: CATRSASDTQYF. CDR3 bases: TGTGCCACTAGGAGCGCGTCAGATACGCAGTATTTT.

The genes are TRBV19 and TRBJ2-2; 8 positions match TRBD2. CDR3 length: 14 amino acids. V lost 8 bases, J lost 5 bases, and 7 bases stayed unmatched. The germline V gene encodes CDR1 LNHDA and CDR2 SQIVND (reference sequence). The CDR3 sequence is CASSRTSRTGELFF. CDR3 coding DNA: TGTGCCAGTTCGCGGACTAGCCGGACCGGGGAGCTGTTTTTT.

V usage is TRBV27 and J usage is TRBJ1-2; 11 bases match TRBD1. The germline gives CDR1 MNHEY, CDR2 SMNVEV (reference sequence). The CDR3 spans 13 residues. J lost 8 bases, V lost 7 bases, and 6 bases had no gene match. The CDR3 coding sequence is TGTGCCAGCACTGGGGGACAGGGGGGAGGCTACACCTTC. Residues: CASTGGQGGGYTF.

The V call is TRBV27, the J call TRBJ1-6; TRBD1 matches 9 bases. The germline CDR1 and CDR2 sequences are MNHEY and SMNVEV (reference sequence). The CDR3 extends over 17 amino acids. V shed 4 bases and J 7 bases; nucleotides not matched to a gene: 11. The CDR3 spells CASSSSPGQGENSPLHF. The CDR3, as DNA: TGTGCCAGCAGTTCGAGTCCGGGACAGGGAGAAAATTCACCCCTCCACTTT.

This chain joins TRBV4-2 and TRBJ1-5; D not certain. Trimming left V 0 bases short and J 6 bases short, with 9 bases between. Germline CDR1 LGHNA, CDR2 YNFKEQ. The CDR3 is made up of 14 amino acids. In DNA, the CDR3 is TGTGCCAGCAGCCAAGAGGGTGTTTCTCAGCCCCAGCATTTT. It translates to CASSQEGVSQPQHF.

Remarks on this clonotype: At one boundary the junction diverges from the germline segment, which might be a read error. V is TRBV7-6 and J is TRBJ2-3; 12 nucleotides align to TRBD2. The germline gives CDR1 SGHVS, CDR2 FNYEAQ. The CDR3 is 16 amino acids. The CDR3 DNA reads as TGCGCCAGCAGCCCCAGGACTAGCGGGACTACAGATACGCAGTATTTT. Protein product: CASSPRTSGTTDTQYF.

This chain connects TRBV20-1 to TRBJ2-7; the match to TRBD2 covers 10 bases. CDR1 is DFQATT, CDR2 SNEGSKA, per germline (reference sequence). Germline trimming cut 0 bases from V and 2 bases from J; bases unmatched to any gene: 4. CDR3 length: 15 amino acids. CDR3 region: CSAREASGSTYEQYF. DNA of the CDR3: TGCAGTGCTAGAGAAGCTAGCGGGAGCACCTACGAGCAGTACTTC.

Details on this clonotype: At one end the junction does not follow the germline gene, possibly because of a read error. The chain links TRBV7-3 to TRBJ2-1; D is uncertain. This CDR3 is 16 amino acids long. CDR1 and CDR2 (germline): SGHTA, FQGTGA. CDR3 amino acids: CASSLTGKDPYDEQFF. CDR3 DNA sequence: TGTGCCAGCAGCTTAACGGGGAAGGACCCCTACGATGAGCAGTTCTTC.

This clonotype rates as large. The gene calls are TRBV7-9 and TRBJ2-1; TRBD2 agrees at 10 bases. Germline CDR1 SEHNR, CDR2 FQNEAQ (reference sequence). The CDR3 is 15 amino acids. V gave up 2 bases and J gave up 5 bases; unmatched junction bases: 3. The CDR3 sequence is CASSLLAGDHNEQFF. DNA for the CDR3: TGTGCCAGCAGCTTACTAGCGGGAGATCACAATGAGCAGTTCTTC.

This chain uses TRBV6-1 with TRBJ2-3, with 9 bases fitting TRBD2. The CDR3 has 14 amino acids. The ends lost 7 bases at V and 4 bases at J; junction bases unmatched: 6. Germline CDR1 and CDR2: MNHNS and SASEGT. In DNA form, the CDR3 reads TGTGCCAGCATGGCGGGAGGGCTCGCAGATACGCAGTATTTT. Amino acid sequence: CASMAGGLADTQYF.

The rearrangement uses TRBV12-3 or TRBV12-4 and TRBJ2-4; 9 bases align to TRBD1. Trimming cost V 1 base and J 12 bases; bases outside gene matches: 7. The CDR3 totals 14 residues. Written as DNA, the CDR3 is TGTGCCAGCAGTTTAGGGGGGGACAGGGTGTCTCAGTACTTC. Its translation is CASSLGGDRVSQYF.

V and J are TRBV2 and TRBJ1-2; D is undetermined. This CDR3 region has 13 residues. Germline-derived CDR1 and CDR2 are SNHLY and FYNNEI. The V gene lost 1 base and the J gene lost 8 bases, with 11 bases spanning the gap. The CDR3 is CASSEGRAQGYTF. In nucleotides, the CDR3 is TGTGCCAGCAGTGAAGGCCGGGCCCAAGGCTACACCTTC.

The CDR3 loop is CAWSPRTGAGYTF. The CDR3 DNA reads TGTGCCTGGAGTCCGAGGACAGGTGCAGGCTACACCTTC. The rearrangement joins TRBV30 to TRBJ1-2; 7 bases match TRBD1. Germline values: CDR1 GTSNPN, CDR2 SVGIG (reference sequence). Germline trimming cut 2 bases from V and 8 bases from J; bases unmatched to any gene: 8. This CDR3 has 13 amino acids.

The rearrangement uses TRBV11-2 and TRBJ2-1; D possibly corresponds to TRBD2 (6 bases). Germline lookup yields CDR1 SGHAT and CDR2 FQNNGV. The CDR3 totals 15 residues. V lost 1 base, J lost 7 bases, and 14 bases lay in between. CDR3 DNA sequence: TGTGCCAGCAGCTTAGGGGGTGGGGAGGTGAATGAGCAGTTCTTC. As protein: CASSLGGGEVNEQFF. Based on the CDR3 plus reference TRBV11-2 and TRBJ2-1, the full variable domain is EAGVAQSPRYKIIEKRQSVAFWCNPISGHATLYWYQQILGQGPKLLIQFQNNGVVDDSQLPKDRFSAERLKGVDSTLKIQPAKLEDSAVYLCASSLGGGEVNEQFFGPGTRLTVL.

The chain links TRBV7-3 to TRBJ2-1; the match to TRBD1 covers 9 bases. The germline V gene has CDR1 SGHTA and CDR2 FQGTGA. CDR3 length: 14 amino acids. V dropped 3 bases and J dropped 10; count of bases not matched to a gene: 7. The CDR3 protein is CASSFSQGAQEQFF. The CDR3 DNA is TGTGCCAGCAGCTTTTCACAGGGGGCGCAGGAGCAGTTCTTC.